One sample yielded the 24 T cell receptor beta chains listed below, sequenced in a study of shared clonotypes between healthy human individuals. Assay used: immunoSEQ multiplex PCR; TCRdb lists only in-frame clones, some missing. The table includes hundreds of thousands of clones, about 96% detected once. The sample comprised naive CD4+ T cells sorted from blood. This sample's subset: CD45RA+ positively selected. The origin of the receptors is a woman aged 25 to 39 in good health.

The rearrangement links TRBV28 to TRBJ1-3; D call uncertain. The CDR3 is 14 residues long. Germline loops: CDR1 MDHEN, CDR2 SYDVKM. V was cut by 7 bases and J by 4 bases, with 14 bases left in between. Written as DNA, the CDR3 is TGTGCCAGCATACCTGGCTATGTGGGAAACACCATATATTTT. Protein sequence: CASIPGYVGNTIYF.

V and J are TRBV19 and TRBJ2-5; TRBD2 matches 13 bases. Germline V gives CDR1 LNHDA, CDR2 SQIVND (reference sequence). V was clipped by 4 bases and J by 4 bases; unmatched bases: 9. The CDR3 sequence is 17 residues long. The CDR3 spells CASSTWTSGSALETQYF. The CDR3 bases are TGTGCCAGTAGTACGTGGACTAGCGGGAGTGCTTTAGAGACCCAGTACTTC.

The chain links TRBV5-1 to TRBJ2-7, with 10 bases aligning to TRBD1. Germline CDR1 reads SGHRS; CDR2 reads YFSETQ. This CDR3 has 15 amino acids. The ends lost 4 bases at V and 10 bases at J; junction bases unmatched: 14. In nucleotides, the CDR3 is TGCGCCAGCAGCAAAACCGGGACAGGGGCCCTTTTTCAGTACTTC. The encoded protein is CASSKTGTGALFQYF.

Concerning this clone: The junction and the germline gene differ at one end; a read error may be behind it. The genes are TRBV6-1 and TRBJ1-5; D gene unclear. The germline gives CDR1 MNHNS, CDR2 SASEGT. The CDR3 consists of 12 residues. This CDR3 reads CASNEINQPQHF. CDR3 DNA sequence: TGTGCCAGCAATGAAATAAATCAGCCCCAGCATTTT.

The chain joins TRBV6-5 to TRBJ2-5; 7 bases are shared with TRBD2. CDR3 length: 13 residues. J was trimmed by 5 bases and V by 6 bases; bases with no gene match: 6. CDR1 is MNHEY and CDR2 is SVGAGI in the germline V gene. The CDR3 DNA follows: TGTGCCAGCAGGACTAGCTTTCCGGAGACCCAGTACTTC. Protein sequence: CASRTSFPETQYF.

V is TRBV6-5 and J is TRBJ1-1; no clear D. Germline CDR1 and CDR2: MNHEY and SVGAGI. The CDR3 contains 14 residues. Between the trimmed V and J ends, which lost 4 bases and 2 bases, there was a span of 11 bases. In DNA form, the CDR3 reads TGTGCCAGCAGTTTAACAGAGAGAAACACTGAAGCTTTCTTT. It codes for CASSLTERNTEAFF.

The chain couples TRBV6-4 to TRBJ1-5; 8 bases agree with TRBD1. This CDR3 comprises 15 residues. With 4 bases clipped from V and 4 bases from J, the junction kept 6 bases outside the gene matches. CDR1 and CDR2 from the germline V gene are MRHNA and SNTAGT. The CDR3 nucleotides read TGTGCCAGCAGTGCCGCAGGGGGCGGGAATCAGCCCCAGCATTTT. It yields the protein CASSAAGGGNQPQHF.

This chain links TRBV7-2 with TRBJ2-7; D assignment may be TRBD1 or TRBD2 (5 bases each). Trimming cost V 3 bases and J 1 base, with 16 bases left between them. CDR1 SGHTA and CDR2 FQGNSA come from the germline V gene. CDR3 length equals 16 residues. CDR3 residues: CASSLDEGPQSYEQYF. Here the CDR3 DNA reads TGTGCCAGCAGCTTGGACGAGGGGCCCCAATCCTACGAGCAGTACTTC.

The gene calls are TRBV19 and TRBJ2-5; 10 bases match TRBD2. The CDR3 length is 13 residues. V lost 1 base and J lost 13; bases outside the gene matches: 6. Germline CDR1 is LNHDA and CDR2 is SQIVND (reference sequence). The CDR3 is CASSIVPSGSLYF. The CDR3 DNA reads as TGTGCCAGTAGTATAGTACCTAGCGGGAGTCTGTACTTC.

The rearrangement joins TRBV7-9 to TRBJ2-3; 13 positions match TRBD2. Germline trimming cut 2 bases from V and 4 bases from J; bases unmatched to any gene: 9. This CDR3 has 18 residues. Germline V gene sequence: CDR1 SEHNR, CDR2 FQNEAQ (reference sequence). The CDR3 DNA sequence: TGTGCCAGCAGCTTAACCTATACTAGCGGGAGGGCCCCAGATACGCAGTATTTT. Protein product: CASSLTYTSGRAPDTQYF.

The gene calls are TRBV6-5 and TRBJ1-5, with D unresolved. This CDR3 is 14 amino acids long. The V gene's germline CDR1 is MNHEY and CDR2 SVGAGI. Trimming removed 4 bases from V and 5 bases from J, with 12 bases in between. CDR3 DNA: TGTGCCAGCAGTTCCCCGGGTTCAGATCAGCCCCAGCATTTT. It specifies CASSSPGSDQPQHF.

The chain uses TRBV28 and TRBJ2-2; D unclear. V gave up 1 base and J gave up 6 bases, with 9 bases separating them. Germline CDR1 is MDHEN and CDR2 is SYDVKM. This CDR3 contains 14 residues. CDR3 sequence reads: CASSLFSDAGELFF. The CDR3 coding sequence is TGTGCCAGCAGTTTATTTTCAGATGCCGGGGAGCTGTTTTTT.

The rearrangement uses TRBV19 and TRBJ1-5; D not certain. This CDR3 spans 14 amino acids. With 5 bases removed from V and 4 bases from J, the gap between germline ends came to 12 bases. Looked up from germline, CDR1 is LNHDA and CDR2 is SQIVND (reference sequence). Here the CDR3 reads CASSPRASNQPQHF. The DNA for the CDR3 is TGTGCCAGTAGTCCCCGTGCGTCGAATCAGCCCCAGCATTTT.

The chain joins TRBV5-1 to TRBJ1-5, with D possibly TRBD1 on 6 matching bases. The CDR3 totals 15 residues. V lost 4 bases and J lost 6, with 17 bases in between. In germline, CDR1 is SGHRS, CDR2 YFSETQ. The CDR3 protein is CASSPLGGGGQPQHF. CDR3 in DNA: TGCGCCAGCAGCCCGCTGGGCGGGGGCGGTCAGCCCCAGCATTTT.

The V call is TRBV15, the J call TRBJ2-1, with 10 nucleotides matching TRBD2. Germline values: CDR1 LNHNV, CDR2 YYDKDF (reference sequence). Unmatched junction bases numbered 4, after V lost 0 bases and J lost 8 bases. This CDR3 contains 15 residues. DNA of the CDR3: TGTGCCACCAGCAGAGATGAGCGGGGGGGGGATGAGCAGTTCTTC. Translated, it gives CATSRDERGGDEQFF.

This sequence joins TRBV6-5 and TRBJ2-5; unclear D gene. TRBJ2-7 explains the end of the DNA better; the J call may be wrong. The CDR3 loop spans 14 amino acids. From germline, CDR1 is MNHEY and CDR2 SVGAGI. The CDR3 loop reads CASSYSSQLFEQYF. In DNA form, the CDR3 reads TGTGCCAGCAGTTACTCTAGTCAGCTATTCGAGCAGTACTTC.

The chain recombines TRBV6-1 with TRBJ1-4; TRBD1 aligns across 7 bases. From germline, CDR1 is MNHNS and CDR2 SASEGT. This CDR3 contains 15 residues. V dropped 7 bases and J dropped 4; count of bases not matched to a gene: 9. CDR3 region: CASIDPGGGNEKLFF. The CDR3 nucleotides are TGTGCCAGCATAGATCCAGGGGGAGGTAATGAAAAACTGTTTTTT.

In nucleotides, the CDR3 is TGCGCCAGCAGCCCAGCCGCAAGCTCCTACAATGAGCAGTTCTTC. Its translation is CASSPAASSYNEQFF. The J gene is TRBJ2-1, the V gene TRBV5-1, with unresolved D. The germline gives CDR1 SGHRS, CDR2 YFSETQ. The CDR3 contains 15 residues. V lost 4 bases and J lost 0, with 11 bases in between.

This chain links TRBV28 with TRBJ1-3; TRBD1 might be the D (6 bases). CDR1 and CDR2 (germline): MDHEN, SYDVKM. Between the trimmed V and J ends, which lost 2 bases and 4 bases, there was a span of 9 bases. The CDR3 loop spans 14 amino acids. The CDR3 reads CASSLRGSGNTIYF. CDR3 DNA sequence: TGTGCCAGCAGTTTAAGGGGGTCAGGAAACACCATATATTTT.

The chain has TRBV20-1 and TRBJ1-5; D unresolved. Germline V lookup: CDR1 DFQATT, CDR2 SNEGSKA (reference sequence). This CDR3 has 10 residues. V lost 3 bases and J 7 bases, leaving 4 bases between the germline ends. CDR3 nucleotides: TGCAGTGCTAGTGGGCAGCCCCAGCATTTT. Its protein product is CSASGQPQHF.

The V call is TRBV5-6, the J call TRBJ1-1, with D perhaps matching TRBD1 (5 bases). The V gene lost 0 bases and the J gene lost 3 bases, with 12 bases spanning the gap. CDR1 is SGHDT, CDR2 YYEEEE, per germline. CDR3 length: 15 amino acids. CDR3 DNA: TGTGCCAGCAGCTTGGGCCCAGGGCTCGACACTGAAGCTTTCTTT. It encodes CASSLGPGLDTEAFF.

The chain recombines TRBV11-2 with TRBJ1-2; D gene uncertain. Germline-derived CDR1 and CDR2 are SGHAT and FQNNGV. CDR3 length: 11 amino acids. V lost 1 base, J lost 8 bases, and 5 bases lay in between. CDR3 amino acids: CASSLVWGYTF. Here the CDR3 DNA reads TGTGCCAGCAGCTTAGTGTGGGGCTACACCTTC.

The chain has TRBV19 and TRBJ2-1; the D call may be TRBD1 or TRBD2 (6 bases each). This CDR3 has 16 amino acids. The V end lost 8 bases, the J end lost 0 bases, and 17 bases lay between the germline ends. The V gene's germline CDR1 is LNHDA and CDR2 SQIVND (reference sequence). Here the CDR3 reads CASGGQLYSSYNEQFF. The CDR3 coding sequence is TGTGCCAGTGGGGGGCAGCTTTATAGCTCCTACAATGAGCAGTTCTTC.

V and J are TRBV7-2 and TRBJ2-6; the D gene is possibly TRBD1 (5 bases). V was trimmed by 3 bases and J by 4 bases, leaving 10 bases between them. Germline-derived CDR1 and CDR2 are SGHTA and FQGNSA. CDR3 length: 15 residues. CDR3 region: CASSFTGAGANVLTF. DNA for the CDR3: TGTGCCAGCAGCTTTACAGGAGCCGGGGCCAACGTCCTGACTTTC. Drawing the rest from reference TRBV7-2 and TRBJ2-6, the complete variable domain is GAGVSQSPSNKVTEKGKDVELRCDPISGHTALYWYRQSLGQGLEFLIYFQGNSAPDKSGLPSDRFSAERTGGSVSTLTIQRTQQEDSAVYLCASSFTGAGANVLTFGAGSRLTVL.